This TCR beta chain was profiled in a study of T cells in Graves' hyperthyroidism and ophthalmopathy (dated by TCRdb to the late 2010s). As for the study more broadly: Peripheral blood samples were taken at the time of initial diagnosis, prior to any treatment. The 100 or so discovery patients were divided at random into training and test sets in a 7:3 ratio. Once sampling was done, hyperthyroidism patients were given methimazole at a starting dose of 30 mg daily, whereas ophthalmopathy patients were given high-dose intravenous methylprednisolone. TCR Vbeta CDR3 sequencing of 130 to 150 peripheral blood samples (roughly 41 ophthalmopathy, around 80 hyperthyroidism and around 17 progressor patients) is reported in the paper. Prospective prediction of ophthalmopathy was tested in an independent validation cohort of 18 hyperthyroidism patients and some 17 patients who later progressed to ophthalmopathy. Thyroid tissue and blood T-cell repertoires from six or seven Graves' hyperthyroidism patients were also compared in the study. To identify TCR V-J signatures that set the groups apart, the researchers used a discovery cohort of 100 patients, made up of under 50 with Graves' ophthalmopathy and about 55 with stable Graves' hyperthyroidism. General conclusions and limits of the study: Most expanded thyroid clonotypes (frequency above 0.001) were also detected in blood, a finding suggesting that blood repertoires may reflect thyroid immune responses. In validation, the model predicted progression to ophthalmopathy with around 71% sensitivity and 72% to 75% specificity, a median of 6.5 months before onset. Ophthalmopathy was separated from stable hyperthyroidism by a 13 V-J signature model, with around 90% sensitivity and roughly 81% specificity obtained in cross-validation and 80%/75% obtained in testing. No statistical method was used to set the sample size in advance, and investigators knew the group allocation.

Moderately to severely active disease, a Clinical Activity Score of at least 3, a NOSPECS grade of at least 4, and a duration under 3 months were present in ophthalmopathy patients. Patients with uncontrolled infections, other autoimmune diseases, pregnancy or lactation were excluded. Diagnoses were based on clinical symptoms, serum thyroxine and TRAb, thyroid ultrasound and orbital computed tomography. Ficoll-Paque density gradient centrifugation was used to isolate PBMCs from around 9.1 ml of fresh peripheral blood. Trizol reagent was used to extract total RNA, and RNA quality was then checked on an Agilent 2100 Bioanalyzer. In regard to this clonotype: What this receptor recognizes is not known. No much larger clone exists at a distance of one base, and base qualities are not known.

The TCR beta CDR3 regions were amplified from the RNA transcripts. The TCR CDR3 was subjected to a first round of RT-PCR using the HTBI primer set and the Qiagen OneStep RT-PCR kit. Libraries were constructed in a second round of multiplex PCR, after which size selection and purification were carried out. Libraries were sequenced paired-end with 100 bp reads on an Illumina HiSeq2000. Concerning the study's data processing: SOAPnuke was used to process the raw data, throwing out any read that contained adapters or uncalled bases, had a mean Phred below 15, or lacked an exact constant-primer or identifier match. COPE v1.2.5 was used to merge the high-quality paired reads, and each unique nucleotide sequence was defined as a clonotype. Clonotypes were aligned to IMGT TRBV, TRBD and TRBJ reference segments using MiTCR v1.1. Analysis was restricted to V-J combinations with a frequency above 0.0001, which covered roughly 99% of repertoires. A TCS score was defined as the ratio between F50 (clonal expansion) and ExV (chaos), using BLOSUM62-based TCRdist between CDR3 peptides within each V-J. Welch's t-statistics and random forest reduced approximately 520 V-J features to around 14, which were used in a naive Bayes classifier (R e1071). The Morisita-Horn index was used to measure how similar the thyroid and blood repertoires were. The public reads were quality trimmed at Q25 with fastp and then assembled into clones with MiXCR by TCRdb, keeping productive beta chains. When rows share a CDR3 protein, they turn into one entry using the most common DNA and genes. TCRdb, rather than the study authors, made the V and J calls. The sample table contains approximately 610,000 distinct CDR3 sequences; only one count was recorded for about 15% of them. The leading ten clones occupy approximately 4.3% of the sample.

The germline V end is reduced by 0 bases and the J end by 8 bases; junction bases left unmatched: 10. Inclusive of the bounding cysteine and phenylalanine, the CDR3 is 17 residues long. The CDR3 DNA has 51 bases and is translated from base 1. Sequences MGHRA (CDR1) and YSYEKL (CDR2) are obtained from the germline V gene. The receptor chain draws on TRBV4-1 and TRBJ2-2; 9 middle bases align to TRBD2. Sequencing was carried out using blood. This receptor was obtained from a woman in her thirties or forties with Graves' ophthalmopathy. The sequenced DNA is TGCGCCAGCAGCCAAGATAGGGCTGGTAGCGGGAGTGGGGAGCTGTTTTTT. Its translation is CASSQDRAGSGSGELFF.